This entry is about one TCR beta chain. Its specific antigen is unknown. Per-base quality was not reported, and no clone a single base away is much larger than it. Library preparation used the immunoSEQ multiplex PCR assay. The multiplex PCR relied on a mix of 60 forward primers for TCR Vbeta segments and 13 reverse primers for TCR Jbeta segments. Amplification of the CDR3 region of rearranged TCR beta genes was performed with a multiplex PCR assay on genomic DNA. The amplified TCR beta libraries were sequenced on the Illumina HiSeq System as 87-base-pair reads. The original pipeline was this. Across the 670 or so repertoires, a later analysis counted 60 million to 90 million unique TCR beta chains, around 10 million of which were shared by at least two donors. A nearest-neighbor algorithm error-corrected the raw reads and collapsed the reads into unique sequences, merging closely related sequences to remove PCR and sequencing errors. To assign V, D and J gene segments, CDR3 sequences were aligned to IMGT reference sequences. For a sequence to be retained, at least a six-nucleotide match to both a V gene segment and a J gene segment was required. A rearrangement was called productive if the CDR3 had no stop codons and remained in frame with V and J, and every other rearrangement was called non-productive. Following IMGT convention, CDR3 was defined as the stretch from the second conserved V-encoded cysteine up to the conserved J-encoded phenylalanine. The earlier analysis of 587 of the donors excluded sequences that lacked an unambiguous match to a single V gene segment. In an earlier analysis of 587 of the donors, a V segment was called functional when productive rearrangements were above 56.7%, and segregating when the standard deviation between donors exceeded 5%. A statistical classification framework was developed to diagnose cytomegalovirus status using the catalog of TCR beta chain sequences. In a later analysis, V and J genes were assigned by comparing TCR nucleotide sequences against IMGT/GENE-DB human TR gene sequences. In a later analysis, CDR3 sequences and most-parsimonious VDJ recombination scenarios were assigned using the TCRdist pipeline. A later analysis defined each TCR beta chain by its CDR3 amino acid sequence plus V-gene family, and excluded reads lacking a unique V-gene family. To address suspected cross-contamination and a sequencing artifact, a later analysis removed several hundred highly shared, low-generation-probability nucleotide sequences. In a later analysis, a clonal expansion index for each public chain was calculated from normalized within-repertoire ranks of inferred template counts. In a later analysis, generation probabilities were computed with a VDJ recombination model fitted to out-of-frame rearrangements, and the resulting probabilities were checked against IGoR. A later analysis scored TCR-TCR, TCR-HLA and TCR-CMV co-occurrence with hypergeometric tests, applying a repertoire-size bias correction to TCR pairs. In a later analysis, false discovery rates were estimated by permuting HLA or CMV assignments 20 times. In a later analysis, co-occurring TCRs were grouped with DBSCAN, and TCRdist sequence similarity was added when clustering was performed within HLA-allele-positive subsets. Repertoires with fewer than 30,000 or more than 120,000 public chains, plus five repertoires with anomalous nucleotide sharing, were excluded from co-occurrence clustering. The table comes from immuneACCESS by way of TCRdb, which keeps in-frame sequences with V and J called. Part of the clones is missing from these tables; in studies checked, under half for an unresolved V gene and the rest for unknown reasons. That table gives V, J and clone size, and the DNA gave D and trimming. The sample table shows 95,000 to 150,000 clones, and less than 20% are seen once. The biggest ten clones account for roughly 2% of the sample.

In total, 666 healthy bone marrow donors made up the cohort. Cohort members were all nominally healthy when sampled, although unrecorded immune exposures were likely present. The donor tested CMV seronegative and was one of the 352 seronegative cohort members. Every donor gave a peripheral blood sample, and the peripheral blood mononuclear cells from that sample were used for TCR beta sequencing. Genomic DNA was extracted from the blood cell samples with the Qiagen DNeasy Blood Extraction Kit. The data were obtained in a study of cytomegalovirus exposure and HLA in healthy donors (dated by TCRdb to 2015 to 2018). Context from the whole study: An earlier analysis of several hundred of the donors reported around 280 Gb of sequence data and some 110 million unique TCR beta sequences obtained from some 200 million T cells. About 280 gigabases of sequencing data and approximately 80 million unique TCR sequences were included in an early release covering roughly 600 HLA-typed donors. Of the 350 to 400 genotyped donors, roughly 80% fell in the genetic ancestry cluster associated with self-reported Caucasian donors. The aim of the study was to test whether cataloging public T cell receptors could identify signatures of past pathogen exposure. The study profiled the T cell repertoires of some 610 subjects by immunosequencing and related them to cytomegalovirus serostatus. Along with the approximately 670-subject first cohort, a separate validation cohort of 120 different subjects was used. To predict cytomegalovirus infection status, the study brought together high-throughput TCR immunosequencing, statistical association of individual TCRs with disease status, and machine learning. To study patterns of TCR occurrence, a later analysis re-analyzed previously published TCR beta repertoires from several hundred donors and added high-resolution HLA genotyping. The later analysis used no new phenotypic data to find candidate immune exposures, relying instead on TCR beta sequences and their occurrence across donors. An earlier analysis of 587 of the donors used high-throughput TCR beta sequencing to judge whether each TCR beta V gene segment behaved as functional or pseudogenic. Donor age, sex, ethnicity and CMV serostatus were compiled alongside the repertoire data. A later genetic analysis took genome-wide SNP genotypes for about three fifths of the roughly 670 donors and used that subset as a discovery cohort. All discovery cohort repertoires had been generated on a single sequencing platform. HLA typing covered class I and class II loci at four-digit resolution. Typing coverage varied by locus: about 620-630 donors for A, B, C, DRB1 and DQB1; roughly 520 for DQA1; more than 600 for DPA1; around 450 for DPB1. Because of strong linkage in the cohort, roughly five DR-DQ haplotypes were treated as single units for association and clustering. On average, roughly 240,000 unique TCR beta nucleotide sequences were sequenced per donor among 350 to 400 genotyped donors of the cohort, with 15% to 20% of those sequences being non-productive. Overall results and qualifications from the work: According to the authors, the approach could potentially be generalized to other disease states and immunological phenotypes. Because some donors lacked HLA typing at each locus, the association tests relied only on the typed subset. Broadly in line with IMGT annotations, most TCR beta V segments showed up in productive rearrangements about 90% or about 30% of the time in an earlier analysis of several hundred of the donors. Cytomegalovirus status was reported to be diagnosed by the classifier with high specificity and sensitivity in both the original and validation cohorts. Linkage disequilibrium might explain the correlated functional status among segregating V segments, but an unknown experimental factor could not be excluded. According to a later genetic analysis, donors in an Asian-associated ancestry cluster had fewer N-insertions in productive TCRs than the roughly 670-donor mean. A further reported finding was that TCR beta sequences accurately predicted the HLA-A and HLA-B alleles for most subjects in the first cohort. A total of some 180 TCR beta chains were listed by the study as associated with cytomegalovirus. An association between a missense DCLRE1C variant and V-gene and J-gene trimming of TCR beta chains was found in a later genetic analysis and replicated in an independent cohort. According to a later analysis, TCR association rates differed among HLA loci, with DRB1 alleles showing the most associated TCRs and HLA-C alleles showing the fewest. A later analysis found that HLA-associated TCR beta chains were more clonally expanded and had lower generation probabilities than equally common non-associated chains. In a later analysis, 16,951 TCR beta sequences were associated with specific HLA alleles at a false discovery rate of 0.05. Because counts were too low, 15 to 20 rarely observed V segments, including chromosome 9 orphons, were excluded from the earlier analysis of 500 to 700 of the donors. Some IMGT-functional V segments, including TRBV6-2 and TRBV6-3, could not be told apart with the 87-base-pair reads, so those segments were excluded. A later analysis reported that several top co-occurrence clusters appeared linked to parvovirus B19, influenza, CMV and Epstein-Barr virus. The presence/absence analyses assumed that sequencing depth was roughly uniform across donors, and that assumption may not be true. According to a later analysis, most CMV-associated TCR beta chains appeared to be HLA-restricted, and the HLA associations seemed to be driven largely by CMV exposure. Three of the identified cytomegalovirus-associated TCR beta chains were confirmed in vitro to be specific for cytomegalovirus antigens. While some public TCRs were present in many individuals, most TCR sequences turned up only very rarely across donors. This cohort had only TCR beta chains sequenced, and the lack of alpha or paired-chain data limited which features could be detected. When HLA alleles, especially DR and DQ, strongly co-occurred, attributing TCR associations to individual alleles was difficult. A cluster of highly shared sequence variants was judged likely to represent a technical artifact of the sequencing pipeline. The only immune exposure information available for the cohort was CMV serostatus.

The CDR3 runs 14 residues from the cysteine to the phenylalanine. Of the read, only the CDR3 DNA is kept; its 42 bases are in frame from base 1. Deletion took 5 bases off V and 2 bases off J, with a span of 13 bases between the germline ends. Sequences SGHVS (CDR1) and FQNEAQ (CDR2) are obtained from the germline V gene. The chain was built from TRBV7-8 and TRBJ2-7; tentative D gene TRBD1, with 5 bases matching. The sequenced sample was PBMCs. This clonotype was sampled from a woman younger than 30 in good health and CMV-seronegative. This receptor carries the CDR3 CASSPAGQTYEQYF. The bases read TGTGCCAGCAGCCCAGCAGGACAAACCTACGAGCAGTACTTC.